The 2 T cell receptor beta chains listed next were all sequenced from one sample in a study of OX40 agonist ivuxolimab in advanced cancers. Clones were sequenced by immunoSEQ multiplex PCR, and TCRdb holds only the in-frame ones, with some missing. This table holds tens of thousands of clones, approximately 80% found once. The sample was CD4+ or CD8+ T cells sorted from blood, taken in a trial of the OX40 agonist ivuxolimab. These receptors all come from an adult with an advanced solid tumor such as melanoma, head and neck, liver or kidney cancer.

The V gene is TRBV7-8, the J gene TRBJ1-4, with D unclear. V was shortened by 5 bases and J by 4 bases, with 26 bases between the two germline ends. Germline CDR1 SGHVS, CDR2 FQNEAQ. The CDR3 runs 19 residues. CDR3 nucleotides: TGTGCCAGCAGCCCCCCACTCCAACTTTTTTGGAGGGATAATGAAAAACTGTTTTTT. Its protein product is CASSPPLQLFWRDNEKLFF.

Remarks on this clone: Germline and junction disagree at one end, which may indicate a read error. The J gene is TRBJ1-1, the V gene TRBV5-8, with D maybe TRBD1 (5 bases). Germline V gives CDR1 SGHTS, CDR2 YDEGEE. The CDR3 extends over 13 amino acids. In nucleotides, the CDR3 is TGTGCCAGAAGCTCCCAGGGGAACACTGAAGCTTTCTTT. It translates to CARSSQGNTEAFF.